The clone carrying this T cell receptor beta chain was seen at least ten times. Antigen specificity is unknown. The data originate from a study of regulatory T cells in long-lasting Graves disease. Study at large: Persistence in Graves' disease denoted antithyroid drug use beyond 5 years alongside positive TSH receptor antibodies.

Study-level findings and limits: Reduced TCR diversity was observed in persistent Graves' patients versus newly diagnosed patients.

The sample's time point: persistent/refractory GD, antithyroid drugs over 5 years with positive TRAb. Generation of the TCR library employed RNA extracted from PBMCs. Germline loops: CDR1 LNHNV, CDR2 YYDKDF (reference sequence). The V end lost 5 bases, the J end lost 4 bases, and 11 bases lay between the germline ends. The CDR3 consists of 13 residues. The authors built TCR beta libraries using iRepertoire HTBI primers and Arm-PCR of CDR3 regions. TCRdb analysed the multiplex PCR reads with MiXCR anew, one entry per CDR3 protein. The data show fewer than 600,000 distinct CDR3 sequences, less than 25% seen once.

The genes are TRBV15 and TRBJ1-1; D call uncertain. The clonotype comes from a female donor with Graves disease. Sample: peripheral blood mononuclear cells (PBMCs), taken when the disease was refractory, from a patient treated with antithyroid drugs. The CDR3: CATSGTGVTEAFF. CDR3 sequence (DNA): TGTGCCACCAGCGGTACCGGAGTCACTGAAGCTTTCTTT.